A selection of T cell receptor beta chains follows, all from one sample in a study of T-cell memory formation after mild COVID-19. TCRdb independently ran MiXCR on the 5' RACE reads; one entry per CDR3 protein. The repertoire holds 400,000 to 500,000 distinct CDR3 sequences, with over 15% as singletons. Sequencing was carried out using PBMCs or a T cell subset sorted from them (not recorded which). The receptor source for this set is an adult woman who had mild COVID-19 (a few samples of this study predate the infection). Cell type and time point are not known. Both conserved end residues are trimmed from each CDR3.

j_call	v_call	cdr3_aa
TRBJ2-5	TRBV12-3/TRBV12-4	ASSSNREQETQY
TRBJ2-1	TRBV7-9	ASSLGSGSEQF
TRBJ2-4	TRBV4-1	ASSQPNNDRNIQY
TRBJ1-2	TRBV28	ASSYRGRNYGYT
TRBJ2-7	TRBV6-5	ASSSGTGYHEQY
TRBJ2-4	TRBV13	ASSLADFKVQY
TRBJ2-7	TRBV5-1	ASSLEYGHEQY
TRBJ2-6	TRBV12-3/TRBV12-4	ASLSWANVLT
TRBJ2-3	TRBV7-8	ASSLGNGRAPDTQY
TRBJ2-2	TRBV7-9	ASSHPSGAGELF
TRBJ1-1	TRBV5-4	ASSLASGGLDTEAF
TRBJ1-1	TRBV19	ASSESNTEAF
TRBJ2-1	TRBV5-5	ASSLGPSSGGSYNEQF
TRBJ2-2	TRBV7-3	ASSFFGGARTGELF
TRBJ1-1	TRBV7-9	ASSSLQGPNTEAF
TRBJ1-1	TRBV20-1	SARGNRDTEAF
TRBJ2-1	TRBV5-1	ASRGSGGDEQF
TRBJ1-5	TRBV3-1	ASSWDTRQPQH